The rows below give T cell receptor beta chains drawn from one sample of a study of blood T cell repertoires in COVID-19. This table comes from immunoSEQ multiplex PCR, and its TCRdb copy is limited to in-frame clones, with some not included. The sample consists of 130,000 to 150,000 clones, 65% to 85% of them appearing once. The sequencing input was PBMCs or T cells enriched from blood (not recorded which). The receptor source for this set is a woman aged 45-65 years who had been exposed to COVID-19. The CDR3 runs from the conserved cysteine through the conserved F or W. D genes are given only for firm matches. Not every row has a clone size; where given, it reads once, few, many or a size class.

clone_size	v_call	j_call	d_call	cdr3_aa	cdr3_nt
NA	TRBV3-1/TRBV3-2	TRBJ2-7	TRBD1	CASSGQGYEQYF	TGTGCCAGCAGTGGACAGGGCTACGAGCAGTACTTC
NA	TRBV5-5	TRBJ2-6	NA	CASSLNPTGSSGANVLTF	TGTGCCAGCAGCCTAAACCCGACTGGGAGCTCTGGGGCCAACGTCCTGACTTTC
NA	TRBV5-8	TRBJ2-1	NA	CARVAGNEQFF	TGTGCCAGGGTGGCGGGCAATGAGCAGTTCTTC
NA	TRBV6-1	TRBJ1-3	NA	CASSELSTGAGNTIYF	TGTGCCAGCAGTGAACTTTCTACGGGGGCTGGAAACACCATATATTTT
NA	TRBV4-1	TRBJ2-5	TRBD1	CASSPTDGQGETQYF	TGCGCCAGCAGCCCAACCGACGGACAGGGAGAGACCCAGTACTTC
NA	TRBV15	TRBJ2-3	NA	CATSRDEGVGDTQYF	TGTGCCACCAGCAGAGATGAAGGGGTAGGAGATACGCAGTATTTT
NA	TRBV19	TRBJ2-1	NA	CASSLPSPYNEQFF	TGTGCCAGTAGTCTCCCTAGTCCCTACAATGAGCAGTTCTTC
NA	TRBV7-8	TRBJ1-2	NA	CASSLLRGGTGYTF	TGTGCCAGCAGCTTATTAAGGGGAGGGACTGGCTACACCTTC
NA	TRBV24-1	TRBJ2-2	NA	CATSDPGQTGELFF	TGTGCCACCAGTGACCCAGGACAGACCGGGGAGCTGTTTTTT
once	TRBV19	TRBJ2-7	NA	CASSISQRRGYEQYF	TGTGCCAGTAGTATATCACAGCGACGGGGCTACGAGCAGTACTTC
NA	TRBV6-1	TRBJ2-7	TRBD2	CASSVLSSGPIYEQYF	TGTGCCAGCAGTGTTCTATCTAGCGGGCCAATCTACGAGCAGTACTTC
NA	TRBV7-9	TRBJ2-5	TRBD2	CASSNTPQTSGVQETQYF	TGTGCCAGCAGCAATACCCCGCAGACTAGCGGGGTCCAAGAGACCCAGTACTTC
once	TRBV10-3	TRBJ2-1	TRBD2	CAITPGGAYNEQFF	TGTGCCATCACCCCCGGGGGGGCCTACAATGAGCAGTTCTTC
NA	TRBV24-1	TRBJ2-1	NA	CATSDSGAPPLGQFF	TGTGCCACCAGTGATTCAGGGGCCCCTCCCCTCGGGCAGTTCTTC
few	TRBV4-1	TRBJ1-4	TRBD1	CASSQGGQGNEKLFF	TGCGCCAGCAGCCAGGGGGGACAGGGGAATGAAAAACTGTTTTTT
NA	TRBV28	TRBJ2-2	NA	CASCSPGELFF	TGTGCCAGCTGTAGCCCCGGGGAGCTGTTTTTT
NA	TRBV25-1	TRBJ2-6	TRBD1	CASGNRGLNVLTF	TGTGCCAGCGGAAACAGGGGGCTCAACGTCCTGACTTTC
NA	TRBV27	TRBJ1-2	TRBD1	CASSLGGTGKGYTF	TGTGCCAGCAGCTTGGGTGGGACAGGGAAGGGCTACACCTTC
NA	TRBV9	TRBJ2-2	TRBD2	CASSPSGGTNTGELFF	TGTGCCAGCAGCCCTAGCGGGGGGACCAACACCGGGGAGCTGTTTTTT
once	TRBV25-1	TRBJ1-6	NA	CASSEQLNSPLHF	TGTGCCAGCAGTGAACAGTTGAATTCACCCCTCCACTTT
NA	TRBV29-1	TRBJ1-2	TRBD1	CSAHAGGYGYTF	TGCAGCGCCCACGCAGGGGGCTATGGCTACACCTTC
NA	TRBV6-1	TRBJ1-3	NA	CASSTQGRAGNTIYF	TGTGCCAGCAGTACCCAGGGTCGGGCTGGAAACACCATATATTTT
once	TRBV7-9	TRBJ2-2	NA	CASSPGGSGELFF	TGTGCCAGCAGCCCAGGGGGGTCCGGGGAGCTGTTTTTT
NA	TRBV6-2/TRBV6-3	TRBJ2-1	NA	CASSSNQVWQFF	TGTGCCAGCAGTTCGAACCAGGTATGGCAGTTCTTC
NA	TRBV12-3/TRBV12-4	TRBJ1-1	TRBD1	CASSLDRVTEAFF	TGTGCCAGCAGTCTAGACAGGGTCACTGAAGCTTTCTTT
NA	TRBV5-4	TRBJ2-6	TRBD1	CASSSLDRGLTGANVLTF	TGTGCCAGCAGCTCTTTGGACAGGGGGCTGACTGGGGCCAACGTCCTGACTTTC